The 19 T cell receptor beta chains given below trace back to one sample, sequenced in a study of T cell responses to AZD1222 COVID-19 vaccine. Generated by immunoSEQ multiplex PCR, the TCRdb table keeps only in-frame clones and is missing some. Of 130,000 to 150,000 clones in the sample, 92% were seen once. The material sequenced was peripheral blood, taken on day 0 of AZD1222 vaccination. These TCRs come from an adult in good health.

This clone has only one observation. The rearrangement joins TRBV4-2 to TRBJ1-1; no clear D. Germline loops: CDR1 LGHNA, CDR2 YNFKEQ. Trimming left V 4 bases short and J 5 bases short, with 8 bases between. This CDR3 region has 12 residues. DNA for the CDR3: TGTGCCAGCAGCCGCCTCCGGACTGAAGCTTTCTTT. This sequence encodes CASSRLRTEAFF.

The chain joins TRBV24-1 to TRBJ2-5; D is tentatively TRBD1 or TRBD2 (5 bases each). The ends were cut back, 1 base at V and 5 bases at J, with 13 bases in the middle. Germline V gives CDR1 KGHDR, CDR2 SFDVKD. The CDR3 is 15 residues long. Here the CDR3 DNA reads TGTGCCACCAGTGATTTTACCGAGGGGATTGAGACCCAGTACTTC. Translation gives CATSDFTEGIETQYF.

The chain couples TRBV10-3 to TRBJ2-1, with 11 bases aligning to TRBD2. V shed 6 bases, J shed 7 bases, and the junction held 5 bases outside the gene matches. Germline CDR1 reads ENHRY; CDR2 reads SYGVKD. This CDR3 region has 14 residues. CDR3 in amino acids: CAISAGLAENEQFF. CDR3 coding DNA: TGTGCCATCAGCGCGGGACTAGCGGAAAATGAGCAGTTCTTC.

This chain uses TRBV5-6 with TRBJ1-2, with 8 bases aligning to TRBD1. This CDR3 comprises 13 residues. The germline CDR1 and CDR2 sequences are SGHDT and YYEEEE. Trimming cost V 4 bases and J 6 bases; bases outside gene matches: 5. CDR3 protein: CASSTGGIHGYTF. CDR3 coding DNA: TGTGCCAGCAGCACAGGGGGTATTCATGGCTACACCTTC.

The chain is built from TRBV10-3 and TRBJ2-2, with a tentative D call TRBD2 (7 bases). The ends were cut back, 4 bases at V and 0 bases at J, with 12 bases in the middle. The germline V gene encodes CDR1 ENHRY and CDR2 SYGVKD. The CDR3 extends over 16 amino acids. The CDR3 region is CAISAGAGANTGELFF. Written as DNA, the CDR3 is TGTGCCATCAGTGCAGGGGCGGGGGCGAACACCGGGGAGCTGTTTTTT.

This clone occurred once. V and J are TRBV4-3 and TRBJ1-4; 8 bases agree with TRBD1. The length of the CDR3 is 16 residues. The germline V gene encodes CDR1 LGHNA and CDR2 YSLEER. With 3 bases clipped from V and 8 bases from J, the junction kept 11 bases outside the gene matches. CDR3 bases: TGCGCCAGCAGCCAGAATACCCAGGGGGCAGGAGAAAAACTGTTTTTT. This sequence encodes CASSQNTQGAGEKLFF.

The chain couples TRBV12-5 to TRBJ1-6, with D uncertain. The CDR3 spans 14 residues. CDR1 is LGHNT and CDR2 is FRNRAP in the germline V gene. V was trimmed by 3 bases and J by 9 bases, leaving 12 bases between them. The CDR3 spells CASGFSLSGSPLHF. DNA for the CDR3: TGTGCTAGTGGTTTCTCCTTAAGCGGTTCACCCCTCCACTTT.

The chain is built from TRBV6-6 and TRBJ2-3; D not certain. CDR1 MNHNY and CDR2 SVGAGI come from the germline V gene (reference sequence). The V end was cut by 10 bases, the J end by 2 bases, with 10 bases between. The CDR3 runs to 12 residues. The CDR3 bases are TGTGCCACGGCCCGTTCCACAGATACGCAGTATTTT. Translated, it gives CATARSTDTQYF.

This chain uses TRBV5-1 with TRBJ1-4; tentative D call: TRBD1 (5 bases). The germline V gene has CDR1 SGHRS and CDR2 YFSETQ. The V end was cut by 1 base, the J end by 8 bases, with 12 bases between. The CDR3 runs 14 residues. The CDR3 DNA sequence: TGCGCCAGCAGCTTGCGTCAGGGAGGCGAAAAACTGTTTTTT. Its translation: CASSLRQGGEKLFF. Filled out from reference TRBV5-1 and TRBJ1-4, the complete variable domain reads KAGVTQTPRYLIKTRGQQVTLSCSPISGHRSVSWYQQTPGQGLQFLFEYFSETQRNKGNFPGRFSGRQFSNSRSEMNVSTLELGDSALYLCASSLRQGGEKLFFGSGTQLSVL.

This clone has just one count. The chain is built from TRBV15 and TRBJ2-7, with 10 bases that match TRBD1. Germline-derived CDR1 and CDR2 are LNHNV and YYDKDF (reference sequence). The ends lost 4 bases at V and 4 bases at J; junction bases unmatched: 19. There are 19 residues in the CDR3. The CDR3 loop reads CATSTSVSGDRGRRYEQYF. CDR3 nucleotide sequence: TGTGCCACCAGCACCTCGGTGTCGGGGGACAGGGGCAGAAGGTACGAGCAGTACTTC. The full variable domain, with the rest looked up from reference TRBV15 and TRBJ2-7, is DAMVIQNPRYQVTQFGKPVTLSCSQTLNHNVMYWYQQKSSQAPKLLFHYYDKDFNNEADTPDNFQSRRPNTSFCFLDIRSPGLGDTAMYLCATSTSVSGDRGRRYEQYFGPGTRLTVT.

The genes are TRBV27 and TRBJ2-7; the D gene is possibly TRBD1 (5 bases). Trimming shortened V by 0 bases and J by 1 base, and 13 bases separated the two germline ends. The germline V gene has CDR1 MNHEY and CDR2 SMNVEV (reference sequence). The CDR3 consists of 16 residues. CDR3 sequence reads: CASSLSWGQFSYEQYF. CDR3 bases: TGTGCCAGCAGTTTATCATGGGGCCAATTTTCCTACGAGCAGTACTTC.

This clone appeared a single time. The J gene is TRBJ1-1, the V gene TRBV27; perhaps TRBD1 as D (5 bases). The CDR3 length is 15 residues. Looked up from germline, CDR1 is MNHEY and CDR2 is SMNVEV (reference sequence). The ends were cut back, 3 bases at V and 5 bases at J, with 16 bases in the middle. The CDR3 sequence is CASSLPRAGKTEAFF. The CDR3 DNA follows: TGTGCCAGCAGTTTGCCCAGGGCTGGGAAAACTGAAGCTTTCTTT.

CDR3 protein: CASSPQGRETQYF. The CDR3 bases are TGTGCCAGCAGCCCACAGGGGAGGGAGACCCAGTACTTC. The V gene is TRBV7-3, the J gene TRBJ2-5, with D maybe TRBD1 (7 bases). Deletions cut 5 bases from V and 5 bases from J, with 12 bases between. The CDR3 spans 13 residues. Germline assignment: CDR1 SGHTA and CDR2 FQGTGA.

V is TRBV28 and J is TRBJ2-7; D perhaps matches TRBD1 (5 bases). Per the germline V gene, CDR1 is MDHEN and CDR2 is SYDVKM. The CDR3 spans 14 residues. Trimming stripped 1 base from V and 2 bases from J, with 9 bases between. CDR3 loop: CASSLSDTAYEQYF. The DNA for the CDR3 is TGTGCCAGCAGTTTATCGGACACAGCCTACGAGCAGTACTTC.

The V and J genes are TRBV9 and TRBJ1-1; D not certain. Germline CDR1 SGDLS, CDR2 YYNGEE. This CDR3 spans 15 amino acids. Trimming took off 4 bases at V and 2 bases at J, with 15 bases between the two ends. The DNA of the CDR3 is TGTGCCAGCAGCCTGGAGGCCGGGGTTAACACTGAAGCTTTCTTT. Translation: CASSLEAGVNTEAFF.

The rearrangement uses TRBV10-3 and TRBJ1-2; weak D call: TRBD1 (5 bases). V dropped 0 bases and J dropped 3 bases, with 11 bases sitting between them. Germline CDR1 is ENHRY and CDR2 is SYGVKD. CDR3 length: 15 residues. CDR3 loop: CAISESSGTDYGYTF. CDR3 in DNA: TGTGCCATCAGTGAGTCGTCGGGGACGGACTATGGCTACACCTTC.

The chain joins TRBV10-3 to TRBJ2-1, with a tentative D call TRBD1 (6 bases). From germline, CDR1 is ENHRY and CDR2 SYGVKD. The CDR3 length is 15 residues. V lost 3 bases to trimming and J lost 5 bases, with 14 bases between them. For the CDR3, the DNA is TGTGCCATCAGTGACTTCAGGGGTAGCAACAATGAGCAGTTCTTC. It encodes CAISDFRGSNNEQFF.

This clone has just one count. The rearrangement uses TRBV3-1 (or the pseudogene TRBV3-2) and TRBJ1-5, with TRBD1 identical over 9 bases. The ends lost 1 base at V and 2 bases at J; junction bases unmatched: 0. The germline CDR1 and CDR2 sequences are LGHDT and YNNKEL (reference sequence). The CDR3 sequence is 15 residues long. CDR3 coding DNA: TGTGCCAGCAGCCAAGGGACAGGGGGCAATCAGCCCCAGCATTTT. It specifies CASSQGTGGNQPQHF.

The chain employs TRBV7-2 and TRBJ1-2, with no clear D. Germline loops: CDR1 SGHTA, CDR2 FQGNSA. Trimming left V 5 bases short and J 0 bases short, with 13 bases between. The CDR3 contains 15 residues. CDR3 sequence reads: CASSPNRATNYGYTF. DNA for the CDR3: TGTGCCAGCAGCCCTAATAGGGCTACTAACTATGGCTACACCTTC.